Sequencing of this T cell receptor (beta chain) was carried out in a study of Ad26.COV2.S vaccination and SARS-CoV-2 variants. Generated by immunoSEQ multiplex PCR, the TCRdb table keeps only in-frame clones and is missing some. The data show 250,000 or so clones, roughly nine tenths seen once. Only one count was recorded for this clone. The CDR3 sequence is 14 residues long. Trimming took off 5 bases at V and 6 bases at J, with 17 bases between the two ends. The germline V gene has CDR1 GTSNPN and CDR2 SVGIG (reference sequence). Treatment noted: 19 received Ad26.COV2.S at low or high dose, single or two shots; 5 received placebo; per-sample allocation not given. On day 63 after the first injection, vaccine and placebo recipients gave samples.

The material was peripheral blood, obtained in a trial of Ad26.COV2.S vaccine versus placebo. The TCR sequence derives from a person between 18 and 60 years old who received the Ad26.COV2.S COVID-19 vaccine or a placebo. V is TRBV30 and J is TRBJ2-1, with D possibly being TRBD1 or TRBD2 (5 bases each). The CDR3 sequence is CAWGRTGRPNEQFF. As DNA, the CDR3 is TGTGCCTGGGGACGAACGGGACGGCCCAATGAGCAGTTCTTC. The whole variable domain, filled in from reference TRBV30 and TRBJ2-1, reads SQTIHQWPATLVQPVGSPLSLECTVEGTSNPNLYWYRQAAGRGLQLLFYSVGIGQISSEVPQNLSASRPQDRQFILSSKKLLLSDSGFYLCAWGRTGRPNEQFFGPGTRLTVL.